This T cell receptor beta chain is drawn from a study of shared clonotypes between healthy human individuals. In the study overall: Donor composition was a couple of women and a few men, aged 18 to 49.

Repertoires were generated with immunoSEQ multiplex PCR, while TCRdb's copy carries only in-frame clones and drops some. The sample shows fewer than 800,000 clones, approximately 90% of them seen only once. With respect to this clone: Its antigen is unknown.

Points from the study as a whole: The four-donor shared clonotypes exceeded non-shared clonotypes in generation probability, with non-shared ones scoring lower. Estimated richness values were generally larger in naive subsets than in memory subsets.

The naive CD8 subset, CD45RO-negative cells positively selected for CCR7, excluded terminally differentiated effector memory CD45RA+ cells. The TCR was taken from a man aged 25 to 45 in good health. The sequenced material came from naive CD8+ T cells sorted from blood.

CDR3: CASSQGLAGNDEQYF. The CDR3 DNA is TGTGCCAGCAGCCAGGGACTAGCGGGAAACGACGAGCAGTACTTC. The chain uses TRBV14 and TRBJ2-7; 13 nucleotides match TRBD2. V was clipped by 3 bases and J by 5 bases; unmatched bases: 4. CDR1 is SGHDN, CDR2 FVKESK, per germline. This CDR3 has 15 residues.